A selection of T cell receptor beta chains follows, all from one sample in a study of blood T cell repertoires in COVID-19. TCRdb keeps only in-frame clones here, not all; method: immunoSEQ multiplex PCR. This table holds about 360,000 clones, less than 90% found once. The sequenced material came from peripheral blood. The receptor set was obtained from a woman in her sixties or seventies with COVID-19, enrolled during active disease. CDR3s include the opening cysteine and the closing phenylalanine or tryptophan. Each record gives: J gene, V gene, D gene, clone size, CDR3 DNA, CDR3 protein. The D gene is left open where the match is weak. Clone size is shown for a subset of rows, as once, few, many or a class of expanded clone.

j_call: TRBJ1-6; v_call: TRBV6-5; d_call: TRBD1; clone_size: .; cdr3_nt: TGTGCCAGCAGCCGAGACAGGGGTACGGATTCACCCCTCCACTTT; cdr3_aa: CASSRDRGTDSPLHF
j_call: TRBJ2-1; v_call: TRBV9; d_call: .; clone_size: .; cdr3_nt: TGTGCCAGCAGCCCCCATGCGGGGAGTGAGCAGTTCTTC; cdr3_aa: CASSPHAGSEQFF
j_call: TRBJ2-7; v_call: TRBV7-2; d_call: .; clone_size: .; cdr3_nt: TGTGCCAGCAGCGCCCAGGGGGGCTCCTACGAGCAGTACTTC; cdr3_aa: CASSAQGGSYEQYF
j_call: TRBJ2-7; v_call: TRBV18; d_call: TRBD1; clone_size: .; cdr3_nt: TGTGCCAGCTCACCCCCGGGACAGAGCTACGAGCAGTACTTC; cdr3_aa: CASSPPGQSYEQYF
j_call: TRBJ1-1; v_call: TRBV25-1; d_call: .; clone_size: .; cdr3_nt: TGTGCCAGCAGTGAAAGTGACTACACTGAAGCTTTCTTT; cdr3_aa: CASSESDYTEAFF
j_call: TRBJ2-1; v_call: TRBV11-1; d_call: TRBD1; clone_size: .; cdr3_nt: TGTGCCAGCAGTGTACCGGGACAGGGGACGCATGAGCAGTTCTTC; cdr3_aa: CASSVPGQGTHEQFF
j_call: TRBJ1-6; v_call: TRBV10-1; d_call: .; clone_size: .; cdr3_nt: TGCGCCAGAAAGGACAGATTGACGTATGCGTATAATTCACCCCTCCACTTT; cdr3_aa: CARKDRLTYAYNSPLHF
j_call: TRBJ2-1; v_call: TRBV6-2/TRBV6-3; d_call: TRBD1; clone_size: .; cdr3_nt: TGTGCCAGCAGCCTCGCCGGACAGGTCCTTTACAATGAGCAGTTCTTC; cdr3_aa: CASSLAGQVLYNEQFF
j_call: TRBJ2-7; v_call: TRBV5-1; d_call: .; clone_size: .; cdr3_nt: TGCGCCAGCAGCTTGGGGGGGCGCGGCGAGCAGTACTTC; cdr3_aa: CASSLGGRGEQYF
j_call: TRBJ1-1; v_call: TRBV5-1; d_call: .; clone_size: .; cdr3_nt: TGCGCCAGCAGCTCTCAGGGCGGAAACACTGAAGCTTTCTTT; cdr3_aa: CASSSQGGNTEAFF
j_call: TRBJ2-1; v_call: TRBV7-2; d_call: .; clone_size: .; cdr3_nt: TGTGCCAGCGGACTAAGAGGGTACAATGAGCAGTTCTTC; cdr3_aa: CASGLRGYNEQFF
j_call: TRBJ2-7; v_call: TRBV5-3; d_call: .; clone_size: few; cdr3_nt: TGTGCCAGAAGCGGAGGACGGTTGAGCTCCTACGAGCAGTACTTC; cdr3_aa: CARSGGRLSSYEQYF
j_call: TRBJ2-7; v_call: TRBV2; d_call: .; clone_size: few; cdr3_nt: TGTGCCAGCATTGGGGGGGCGCACTACGAGCAGTACTTC; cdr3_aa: CASIGGAHYEQYF
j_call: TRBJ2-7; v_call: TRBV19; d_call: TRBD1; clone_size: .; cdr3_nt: TGTGCCAGTAGTATTGGAGACAGGGGACACGAGCAGTACTTC; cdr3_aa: CASSIGDRGHEQYF
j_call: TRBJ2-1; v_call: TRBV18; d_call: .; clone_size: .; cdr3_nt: TGTGCCAGCTCACCACCGTCGCTCCCGAGAAATGAGCAGTTCTTC; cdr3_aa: CASSPPSLPRNEQFF
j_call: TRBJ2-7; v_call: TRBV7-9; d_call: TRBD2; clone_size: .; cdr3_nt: TGTGCCAGCAGCCACCCCAAAGGGAGGGTCTACGAGCAGTACTTC; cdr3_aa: CASSHPKGRVYEQYF
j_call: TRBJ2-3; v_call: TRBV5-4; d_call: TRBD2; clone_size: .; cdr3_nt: TGTGCCAGCAGCTTGGGGGGACTAGCGGGTAGCCCGGATACGCAGTATTTT; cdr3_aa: CASSLGGLAGSPDTQYF
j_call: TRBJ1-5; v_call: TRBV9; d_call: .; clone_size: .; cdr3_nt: TGTGCCAGCAGCCCCATCCTACAGTCTCTTAGCAATCAGCCCCAGCATTTT; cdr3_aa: CASSPILQSLSNQPQHF
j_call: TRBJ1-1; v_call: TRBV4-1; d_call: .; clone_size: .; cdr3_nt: TGCGCCAGCAGCCAAGTTGGCGGCACTGAAGCTTTCTTT; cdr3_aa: CASSQVGGTEAFF
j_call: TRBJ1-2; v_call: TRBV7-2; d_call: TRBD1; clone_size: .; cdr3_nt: TGTGCCAGCAGCCCCTGGACAGGGGGCTATGGCTACACCTTC; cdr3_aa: CASSPWTGGYGYTF
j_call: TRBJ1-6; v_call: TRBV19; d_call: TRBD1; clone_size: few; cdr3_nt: TGTGCCAGTAGTATAACAGGGGATAATTCACCCCTCCACTTT; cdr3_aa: CASSITGDNSPLHF
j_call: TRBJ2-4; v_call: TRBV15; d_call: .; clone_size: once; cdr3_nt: TGTGCCACCAGGGAAGACGGGGAAGCCAAAAACATTCAGTACTTC; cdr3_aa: CATREDGEAKNIQYF
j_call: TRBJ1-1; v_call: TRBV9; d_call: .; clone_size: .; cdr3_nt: TGTGCCAGCAGCGTCGCAGGCGACACTGAAGCTTTCTTT; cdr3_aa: CASSVAGDTEAFF
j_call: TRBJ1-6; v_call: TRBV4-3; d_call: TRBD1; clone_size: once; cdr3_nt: TGCGCCAGCAGCCAGCGAAGTGGGACAGAGGGTTCACCCCTCCACTTT; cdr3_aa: CASSQRSGTEGSPLHF
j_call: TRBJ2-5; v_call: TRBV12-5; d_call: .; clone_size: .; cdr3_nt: TGTGCTAGTGGTTTGATAGGCAGGGAAGAGACCCAGTACTTC; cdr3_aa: CASGLIGREETQYF
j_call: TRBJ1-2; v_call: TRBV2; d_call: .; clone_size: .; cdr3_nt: TGTGCCAGCAGTGCCGACGGGAGGGGTATCTATGGCTACACCTTC; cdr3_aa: CASSADGRGIYGYTF
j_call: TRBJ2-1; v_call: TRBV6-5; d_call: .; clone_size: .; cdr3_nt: TGTGCCAGCCGCAAGGTCGGGGTCTCCTACAATGAGCAGTTCTTC; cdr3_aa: CASRKVGVSYNEQFF